This T cell receptor beta chain is from a study of shared clonotypes between healthy human individuals. Trimming stripped 3 bases from V and 4 bases from J, with 15 bases between. The CDR3 consists of 16 residues. Germline loops: CDR1 LNHNV, CDR2 YYDKDF (reference sequence). Repertoires were generated with immunoSEQ multiplex PCR, while TCRdb's copy carries only in-frame clones and drops some. The data contain roughly 700,000 clones, 74% of them singletons. This chain joins TRBV15 and TRBJ1-4, with D hard to call. This TCR was recovered from a woman in her twenties or thirties in good health. The sequenced sample was memory CD4+ T cells sorted from blood. Subset defined: CD45RA-negative fraction. The CDR3: CATSRALGTFNEKLFF. DNA of the CDR3: TGTGCCACCAGCAGGGCTCTGGGCACCTTTAATGAAAAACTGTTTTTT.